These 7 T cell receptor beta chains were all obtained from the same sample, sequenced in a study of T cell changes during pregnancy in multiple sclerosis. Profiling relied on immunoSEQ multiplex PCR, and the TCRdb table lists in-frame clones only, not all of them. The sample contains 40,000 or so clones, 91% of which appear only once. The sequencing used CD8+ T cells from peripheral blood mononuclear cells, collected in the second trimester of pregnancy. The receptors stem from a female donor with multiple sclerosis, enrolled in a pregnancy study.

The chain employs TRBV18 and TRBJ2-1; 8 nucleotides line up with TRBD1. In germline, CDR1 is KGHSH, CDR2 LQKENI. The CDR3 totals 17 residues. V lost 2 bases to trimming and J lost 2 bases; unmatched junction nucleotides: 8. This CDR3 is CASSPAGIQGAYNEQFF. In DNA form, the CDR3 reads TGTGCCAGCTCACCAGCAGGTATACAGGGGGCCTACAATGAGCAGTTCTTC.

V and J are TRBV27 and TRBJ2-7; TRBD2 aligns across 10 bases. This CDR3 is built from 16 residues. Germline lookup yields CDR1 MNHEY and CDR2 SMNVEV (reference sequence). Trimming at V came to 3 bases and at J to 3 bases, leaving 8 bases not matched to a gene. Written as DNA, the CDR3 is TGTGCCAGCAGTTTGTTAGCGGGGGGAGGGCTCTACGAGCAGTACTTC. It specifies CASSLLAGGGLYEQYF.

The V gene is TRBV14, the J gene TRBJ2-1; a weak D match, TRBD2 (5 bases). Trimming stripped 2 bases from V and 7 bases from J, with 15 bases between. This CDR3 comprises 15 residues. Germline CDR1 reads SGHDN; CDR2 reads FVKESK. Here the CDR3 reads CASSQLATEPNEQFF. CDR3 coding DNA: TGTGCCAGCAGCCAATTAGCGACCGAACCAAATGAGCAGTTCTTC.

The genes are TRBV6-9 and TRBJ2-1; 7 bases fit TRBD2. Looked up from germline, CDR1 is MNHGY and CDR2 is SVAAGI. With V trimmed by 0 bases and J by 15 bases, 11 bases remained unmatched. This CDR3 comprises 14 residues. CDR3 protein: CASSYSAGEVLWFF. The CDR3 DNA sequence: TGTGCCAGCAGTTATTCGGCGGGGGAGGTTCTCTGGTTCTTC.

This clone is a singleton in its sample. This chain links TRBV27 with TRBJ1-5; no firm D call. The CDR3 sequence is 16 residues long. The V and J ends lost 4 bases and 0 bases respectively, with 13 bases between them. Germline values: CDR1 MNHEY, CDR2 SMNVEV (reference sequence). CDR3 sequence (DNA): TGTGCCAGCAGTTCAGAGGTGGGAGATAGCAATCAGCCCCAGCATTTT. It codes for CASSSEVGDSNQPQHF.

This chain joins TRBV2 and TRBJ2-7; TRBD1 is a possible D gene (5 bases). Germline V lookup: CDR1 SNHLY, CDR2 FYNNEI. The CDR3 contains 11 residues. Trimming cost V 6 bases and J 4 bases, with 7 bases left between them. The CDR3 protein is CASRTAYEQYF. The CDR3 coding sequence is TGTGCCAGCAGGACAGCGTACGAGCAGTACTTC.

The chain uses TRBV7-3 and TRBJ2-3; D might be TRBD2 (6 bases). The V gene lost 4 bases and the J gene lost 1 base, with 18 bases spanning the gap. Germline CDR1 reads SGHTA; CDR2 reads FQGTGA. The CDR3 spans 17 residues. The CDR3 protein is CASSSELGGTRTDTQYF. The CDR3 nucleotides read TGTGCCAGCAGCTCGGAATTAGGCGGGACTCGCACAGATACGCAGTATTTT. Full variable domain (missing parts from reference TRBV7-3 and TRBJ2-3): GAGVSQTPSNKVTEKGKYVELRCDPISGHTALYWYRQSLGQGPEFLIYFQGTGAADDSGLPNDRFFAVRPEGSVSTLKIQRTERGDSAVYLCASSSELGGTRTDTQYFGPGTRLTVL.